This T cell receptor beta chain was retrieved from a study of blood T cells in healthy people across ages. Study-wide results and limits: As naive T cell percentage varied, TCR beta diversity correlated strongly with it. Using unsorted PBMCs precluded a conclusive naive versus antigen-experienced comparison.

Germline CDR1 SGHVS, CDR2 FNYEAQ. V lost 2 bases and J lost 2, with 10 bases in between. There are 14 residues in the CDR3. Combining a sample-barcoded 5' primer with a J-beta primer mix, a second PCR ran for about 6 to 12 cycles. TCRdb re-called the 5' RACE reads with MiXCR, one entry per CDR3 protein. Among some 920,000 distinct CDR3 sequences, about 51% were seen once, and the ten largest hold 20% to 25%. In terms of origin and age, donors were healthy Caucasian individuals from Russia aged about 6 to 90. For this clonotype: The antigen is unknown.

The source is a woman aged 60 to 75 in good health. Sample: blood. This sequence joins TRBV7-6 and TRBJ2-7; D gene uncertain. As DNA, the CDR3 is TGTGCCAGCAGCTTAAGTCCAGATACCTACGAGCAGTACTTC. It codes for CASSLSPDTYEQYF.